The 27 T cell receptor beta chains below come from one sample, sequenced in a study of blood T cells in healthy people across ages. A J-beta primer mix and a sample-barcoded 5' primer were used in a second PCR of roughly 7 to 12 cycles. TCRdb reanalysed the 5' RACE reads using MiXCR and keeps one entry per CDR3 protein. Of about 780,000 distinct CDR3 sequences in the sample, under 30% are singletons; the top ten hold approximately 2.9%. These same records also appear under a second study, on T cells of mothers and their children.

Sample: blood. The source of these receptors is a boy younger than 18 in good health.

This clonotype was found many times. This chain connects TRBV7-9 to TRBJ2-5; D is unclear. Trimming left V 5 bases short and J 11 bases short, with 12 bases between. The CDR3 extends over 11 amino acids. CDR1 is SEHNR, CDR2 FQNEAQ, per germline (reference sequence). The CDR3 region has the DNA TGTGCCAGCAGCCCCTACGATGAGCAGTACTTC. It translates to CASSPYDEQYF. The full variable domain, completed using reference TRBV7-9 and TRBJ2-5, is DTGVSQNPRHKITKRGQNVTFRCDPISEHNRLYWYRQTLGQGPEFLTYFQNEAQLEKSRLLSDRFSAERPKGSFSTLEIQRTEQGDSAMYLCASSPYDEQYFGPGTRLLVL.

This clonotype appeared many times. J is TRBJ1-2 and V is TRBV10-3; D uncertain. Germline V gene data show CDR1 as ENHRY and CDR2 as SYGVKD. This CDR3 region has 14 residues. Trimming cost V 10 bases and J 4 bases, with 19 bases left between them. CDR3 DNA sequence: TGTGCCAGCGGGCGCGGGGAAACCTCCTATGGCTACACCTTC. Protein: CASGRGETSYGYTF.

The CDR3 reads CASSLDGRDSSYNEQFF. The DNA for the CDR3 is TGTGCCAGCAGCTTAGACGGACGGGACAGCTCCTACAATGAGCAGTTCTTC. V usage is TRBV7-2 and J usage is TRBJ2-1, with TRBD1 matching over 7 bases. V was pared by 1 base and J by 0 bases, with 6 bases of the junction left unmatched. CDR3 length: 17 residues. Germline CDR1 SGHTA, CDR2 FQGNSA. The full variable domain, with the rest looked up from reference TRBV7-2 and TRBJ2-1, is GAGVSQSPSNKVTEKGKDVELRCDPISGHTALYWYRQSLGQGLEFLIYFQGNSAPDKSGLPSDRFSAERTGGSVSTLTIQRTQQEDSAVYLCASSLDGRDSSYNEQFFGPGTRLTVL.

This clonotype turned up a few times. The chain links TRBV6-2 or TRBV6-3 to TRBJ1-2; TRBD1 matches at 7 bases. The length of the CDR3 is 15 residues. Germline V CDR1 and CDR2: MNHEY, SVGEGT. The ends lost 6 bases at V and 4 bases at J; junction bases unmatched: 11. The CDR3 sequence: CASSLLTGLTYGYTF. The CDR3 coding sequence is TGTGCCAGCAGCCTACTGACAGGGCTTACCTATGGCTACACCTTC.

The chain employs TRBV2 and TRBJ1-2; no clear D. V was shortened by 1 base and J by 1 base, with 13 bases between the two germline ends. CDR1 is SNHLY, CDR2 FYNNEI, per germline. The CDR3 is 16 amino acids. The CDR3: CASSEGPGSRNYGYTF. CDR3 DNA: TGTGCCAGCAGTGAAGGTCCGGGATCTCGTAACTATGGCTACACCTTC.

This clonotype was counted only a few times. The chain combines TRBV7-6 with TRBJ2-5; 7 bases fit TRBD1. V lost 2 bases and J lost 5; bases outside the gene matches: 8. This CDR3 is built from 15 residues. Germline lookup yields CDR1 SGHVS and CDR2 FNYEAQ. The CDR3 reads CASSLPDRDTETQYF. The CDR3 DNA follows: TGTGCCAGCAGCTTACCCGACAGGGATACGGAGACCCAGTACTTC.

The V and J genes are TRBV5-1 and TRBJ2-7; D perhaps matches TRBD1 (6 bases). Germline-derived CDR1 and CDR2 are SGHRS and YFSETQ. CDR3 size: 13 residues. Trimming took off 4 bases at V and 3 bases at J, with 11 bases between the two ends. DNA of the CDR3: TGCGCCAGCAGCCAAACAGGGTTCTACGAGCAGTACTTC. This sequence encodes CASSQTGFYEQYF. Using reference TRBV5-1 and TRBJ2-7 for the parts outside the CDR3, the full variable domain is KAGVTQTPRYLIKTRGQQVTLSCSPISGHRSVSWYQQTPGQGLQFLFEYFSETQRNKGNFPGRFSGRQFSNSRSEMNVSTLELGDSALYLCASSQTGFYEQYFGPGTRLTVT.

The chain links TRBV5-1 to TRBJ2-2; D is possibly TRBD2 (5 bases). The V end lost 1 base, the J end lost 6 bases, and 13 bases lay between the germline ends. CDR3 length: 15 residues. Germline CDR1 reads SGHRS; CDR2 reads YFSETQ. CDR3 protein: CASSLWRKESGELFF. The CDR3 bases are TGCGCCAGCAGCTTGTGGAGGAAGGAGTCCGGGGAGCTGTTTTTT.

The gene calls are TRBV2 and TRBJ2-5; 9 bases are a match to TRBD1. Gene TRBJ2-1 matches the end of the DNA better, so the J call may be wrong. Germline values: CDR1 SNHLY, CDR2 FYNNEI. CDR3 size: 14 residues. The CDR3 spells CASSVGDRGYGQFF. CDR3 coding DNA: TGTGCCAGCAGTGTTGGAGACAGGGGGTATGGGCAGTTCTTC.

This clonotype was seen more than once but under ten times. The chain uses TRBV20-1 and TRBJ1-5, with D uncertain. With 0 bases removed from V and 1 base from J, the gap between germline ends came to 13 bases. CDR3 length equals 16 residues. CDR1 DFQATT and CDR2 SNEGSKA come from the germline V gene (reference sequence). This CDR3 reads CSARDLGQRSNQPQHF. The CDR3 nucleotides read TGCAGTGCTAGAGATCTCGGGCAGCGAAGCAATCAGCCCCAGCATTTT.

This chain connects TRBV29-1 to TRBJ2-1, with 10 bases aligning to TRBD1. Germline values: CDR1 SQVTM, CDR2 ANQGSEA. The CDR3 has 15 residues. V gave up 7 bases and J gave up 4 bases; unmatched junction bases: 10. The CDR3 nucleotides are TGCAGCGCCCAAGGCGGGACAGGGGTTTACAATGAGCAGTTCTTC. This gives the protein CSAQGGTGVYNEQFF.

The CDR3 region is CASTGQGNQPQHF. DNA of the CDR3: TGTGCCAGCACCGGGCAGGGAAATCAGCCCCAGCATTTT. The rearrangement uses TRBV6-7 and TRBJ1-5; tentative D call: TRBD1 (5 bases). TRBV6-7 is sorted into the ORF group, with uncertain function. The V end lost 7 bases, the J end lost 4 bases, and 11 bases lay between the germline ends. The CDR3 consists of 13 residues.

The chain's CDR3 is CASSPLGGTGANVLTF. For the CDR3, the DNA is TGTGCCAGCAGTCCCCTTGGGGGGACTGGGGCCAACGTCCTGACTTTC. V is TRBV12-3 or TRBV12-4 and J is TRBJ2-6; D possibly corresponds to TRBD2 (6 bases). Trimming removed 5 bases at V and 2 bases at J, with 13 bases between. CDR3 length: 16 amino acids.

This clonotype was recorded a few times. The chain couples TRBV29-1 to TRBJ2-5; TRBD2 might be the D (7 bases). The tail of the sequence fits TRBJ2-1 better, so the J call may be wrong. CDR1 and CDR2 (germline): SQVTM, ANQGSEA. There are 11 residues in the CDR3. DNA of the CDR3: TGCAGCGGAGGGGGGGCTGATGAGCAGTTCTTC. Protein product: CSGGGADEQFF.

This clonotype was found a few times. The chain combines TRBV7-3 with TRBJ2-6, with TRBD2 matching over 11 bases. Germline V gene sequence: CDR1 SGHTA, CDR2 FQGTGA. V was pared by 7 bases and J by 4 bases, with 9 bases of the junction left unmatched. The CDR3 totals 17 residues. This chain's CDR3 is CASNLSGGAAGANVLTF. The CDR3 DNA follows: TGTGCCAGCAATCTTAGCGGGGGGGCAGCCGGGGCCAACGTCCTGACTTTC.

The chain uses TRBV27 and TRBJ2-1, with TRBD2 matching over 9 bases. Germline trimming cut 7 bases from V and 5 bases from J; bases unmatched to any gene: 12. The CDR3 spans 16 residues. CDR1 is MNHEY and CDR2 is SMNVEV in the germline V gene (reference sequence). In DNA, the CDR3 is TGTGCCAGCACCCCAAGGTTAGCGGGAGTGGACAATGAGCAGTTCTTC. Translated, it gives CASTPRLAGVDNEQFF.

For this clonotype: Sequence at one end of the junction differs from germline and may be a read error. This sequence joins TRBV24-1 and TRBJ2-1; tentative D call: TRBD1 (6 bases). CDR3 length: 16 amino acids. The germline CDR1 and CDR2 sequences are KGHDR and SFDVKD. CDR3 amino acids: CAPSDFRGRGVNEQFF. The CDR3 bases are TGTGCCCCCAGTGATTTTAGGGGCAGGGGTGTTAATGAGCAGTTCTTC.

The chain carries TRBV13 and TRBJ2-6; a weak D match, TRBD2 (6 bases). CDR3 length equals 16 residues. The V and J ends lost 11 bases and 0 bases respectively, with 17 bases between them. Germline V gene lookup returns CDR1 PRHDT and CDR2 FYEKMQ (reference sequence). The CDR3 DNA reads as TGTGCCTGGGGGAGGCGACAGAACTCTGGGGCCAACGTCCTGACTTTC. Amino acid sequence: CAWGRRQNSGANVLTF.

This clonotype was detected many times. This rearrangement joins TRBV29-1 to TRBJ2-1, with D possibly TRBD2 on 6 matching bases. V was cut by 5 bases and J by 7 bases, with 15 bases left in between. In germline, CDR1 is SQVTM, CDR2 ANQGSEA. The CDR3 runs 13 residues. The DNA for the CDR3 is TGCAGCGTTCTACGGCGGGGACGGAATGAGCAGTTCTTC. It yields the protein CSVLRRGRNEQFF.

The chain has TRBV27 and TRBJ2-3, with D unresolved. The CDR3 spans 14 residues. CDR1 MNHEY and CDR2 SMNVEV come from the germline V gene (reference sequence). V lost 9 bases, J lost 0 bases, and 13 bases lay in between. CDR3 nucleotides: TGTGCCAGTGCCTCTTTTCCTAGCACAGATACGCAGTATTTT. Translated, it gives CASASFPSTDTQYF.

This clonotype was picked up many times. This chain joins TRBV4-1 and TRBJ2-5; no clear D. The CDR3 has 16 residues. Germline assignment: CDR1 MGHRA and CDR2 YSYEKL. Trimming shortened V by 3 bases and J by 1 base, and 15 bases separated the two germline ends. The CDR3 loop reads CASSHLGRTRQETQYF. The CDR3 DNA sequence: TGCGCCAGCAGCCATTTGGGCAGAACACGCCAAGAGACCCAGTACTTC.

This clonotype showed up just a few times. The rearrangement links TRBV10-1 to TRBJ2-3; 10 bases line up with TRBD2. Per germline, CDR1 WNHNN and CDR2 SYGVQD (reference sequence). The J segment lost 10 bases and the V segment lost 3 bases, leaving 7 bases of the junction unmatched. The CDR3 has 14 amino acids. The DNA for the CDR3 is TGCGCCAGCAGTGAAGGCCTAGCGGGGGCCCCGCAGTATTTT. Protein product: CASSEGLAGAPQYF.

The rearrangement joins TRBV29-1 to TRBJ2-1, with 11 bases that match TRBD2. V lost 2 bases, J lost 7 bases, and 19 bases stayed unmatched. The CDR3 has 19 amino acids. Germline V gene lookup returns CDR1 SQVTM and CDR2 ANQGSEA. DNA of the CDR3: TGCAGCGTTGAAAGGGAAAGTATAGCGGGGGGGCTTAAGTGGAATGAGCAGTTCTTC. Translating it yields CSVERESIAGGLKWNEQFF.

This clonotype was seen repeatedly, ten times or more. This sequence joins TRBV12-3 or TRBV12-4 and TRBJ2-5; 7 nucleotides agree with TRBD1. Matching the DNA end better, TRBJ2-7 makes the J call doubtful. There are 16 residues in the CDR3. CDR3 loop: CASSFDRAPIPSEQYF. The CDR3, as DNA: TGTGCCAGCAGTTTTGACAGGGCCCCTATCCCCTCCGAGCAGTACTTC.

Regarding this clonotype: Germline and junction disagree at one end, which may indicate a read error. J is TRBJ1-2 and V is TRBV7-2; TRBD1 matches at 7 bases. The CDR3 runs to 18 residues. Per germline, CDR1 SGHTA and CDR2 FQGNSA. In DNA, the CDR3 is TGTGCCAGCAGCTTAGCACAGAGAAGGGGGCTCTCTAACTATGGCCACACCTTC. It specifies CASSLAQRRGLSNYGHTF.

This clonotype was seen more than once but under ten times. This chain links TRBV6-5 with TRBJ2-5, with 9 bases identical to TRBD1. The end of the DNA is better explained by TRBJ2-7, so the J call may be wrong. The CDR3 length is 14 residues. The germline V gene encodes CDR1 MNHEY and CDR2 SVGAGI. The CDR3 protein is CASRQQGATYEQYF. The CDR3 DNA follows: TGTGCCAGCAGACAACAGGGGGCAACCTACGAGCAGTACTTC.

This chain connects TRBV29-1 to TRBJ2-1, with 7 bases lining up with TRBD2. This CDR3 spans 13 amino acids. Trimming at V came to 6 bases and at J to 2 bases, leaving 4 bases not matched to a gene. CDR1 is SQVTM and CDR2 is ANQGSEA in the germline V gene. For the CDR3, the DNA is TGCAGCGTCTGGAGCGGGGCCTACAATGAGCAGTTCTTC. Translated: CSVWSGAYNEQFF.